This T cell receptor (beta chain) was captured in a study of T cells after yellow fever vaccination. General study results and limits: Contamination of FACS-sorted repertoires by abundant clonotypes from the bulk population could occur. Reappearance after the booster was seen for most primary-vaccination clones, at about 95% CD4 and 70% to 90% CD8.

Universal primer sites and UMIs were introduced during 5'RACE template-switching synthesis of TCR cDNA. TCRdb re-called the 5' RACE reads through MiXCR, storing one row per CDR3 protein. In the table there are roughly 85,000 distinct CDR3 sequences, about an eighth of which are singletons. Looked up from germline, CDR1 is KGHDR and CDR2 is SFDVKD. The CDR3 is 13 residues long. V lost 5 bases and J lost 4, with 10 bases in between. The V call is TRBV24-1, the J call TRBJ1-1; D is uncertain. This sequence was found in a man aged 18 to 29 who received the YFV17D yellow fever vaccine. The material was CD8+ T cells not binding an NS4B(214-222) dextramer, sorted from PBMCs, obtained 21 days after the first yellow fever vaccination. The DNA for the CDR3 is TGTGCCACCAGTGGCGTAGGTGGCACTGAAGCTTTCTTT. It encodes CATSGVGGTEAFF.